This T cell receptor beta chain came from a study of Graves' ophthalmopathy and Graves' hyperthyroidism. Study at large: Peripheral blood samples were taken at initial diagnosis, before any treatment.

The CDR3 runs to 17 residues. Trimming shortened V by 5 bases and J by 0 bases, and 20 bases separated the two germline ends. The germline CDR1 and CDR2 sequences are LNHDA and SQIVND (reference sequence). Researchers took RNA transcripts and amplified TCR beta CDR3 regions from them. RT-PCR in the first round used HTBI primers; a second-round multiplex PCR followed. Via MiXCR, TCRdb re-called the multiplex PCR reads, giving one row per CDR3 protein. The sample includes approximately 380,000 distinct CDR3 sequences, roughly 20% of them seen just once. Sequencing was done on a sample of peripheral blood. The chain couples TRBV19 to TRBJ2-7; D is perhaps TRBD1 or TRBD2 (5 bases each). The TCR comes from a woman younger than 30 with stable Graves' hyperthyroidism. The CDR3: CASSRDGSAGGSYEQYF. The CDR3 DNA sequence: TGTGCCAGTAGTCGGGACGGTTCCGCTGGGGGCTCCTACGAGCAGTACTTC.